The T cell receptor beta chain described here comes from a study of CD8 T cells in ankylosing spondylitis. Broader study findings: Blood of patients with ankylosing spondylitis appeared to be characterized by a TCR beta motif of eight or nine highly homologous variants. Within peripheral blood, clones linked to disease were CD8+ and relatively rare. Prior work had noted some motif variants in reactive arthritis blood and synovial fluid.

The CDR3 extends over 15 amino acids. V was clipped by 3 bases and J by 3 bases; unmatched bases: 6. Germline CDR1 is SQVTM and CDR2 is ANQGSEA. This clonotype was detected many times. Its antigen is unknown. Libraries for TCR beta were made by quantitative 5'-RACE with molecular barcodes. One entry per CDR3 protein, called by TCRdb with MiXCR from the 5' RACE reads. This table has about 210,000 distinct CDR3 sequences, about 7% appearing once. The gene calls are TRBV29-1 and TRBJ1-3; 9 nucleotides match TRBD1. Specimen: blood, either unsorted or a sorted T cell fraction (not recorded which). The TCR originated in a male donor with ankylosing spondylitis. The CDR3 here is CSVDLQGADGNTIYF. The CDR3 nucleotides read TGCAGCGTTGATTTACAGGGGGCAGATGGAAACACCATATATTTT.